The 23 T cell receptor beta chains reported below all come from one sample, sequenced in a study of response to subunit inactivated influenza vaccine. TCRdb used MiXCR to reprocess the RT-PCR reads, holding one entry per CDR3 protein. The profile shows some 500,000 distinct CDR3 sequences, approximately 24% of them singletons. The sample consisted of CD4+ T cells sorted from PBMCs, taken about 5 days after vaccination. The receptors originated from a man aged 50 to 60 who received an inactivated influenza vaccine.

This clonotype has just a few counts. The chain joins TRBV10-3 to TRBJ1-5; D is unclear. V shed 2 bases and J shed 0 bases, with 8 bases lying between them. The germline CDR1 and CDR2 sequences are ENHRY and SYGVKD. The CDR3 is made up of 15 amino acids. CDR3: CAISEDGYSNQPQHF. The CDR3 coding sequence is TGTGCCATCAGTGAGGACGGATATAGCAATCAGCCCCAGCATTTT.

This clonotype was seen only a few times. V usage is TRBV5-1 and J usage is TRBJ2-7, with D perhaps TRBD1 (6 bases). The V and J ends lost 3 bases and 3 bases respectively, with 13 bases between them. The germline gives CDR1 SGHRS, CDR2 YFSETQ. The CDR3 is 14 residues long. DNA of the CDR3: TGCGCCAGCAGCTACGGGACACCACTCTACGAGCAGTACTTC. This encodes CASSYGTPLYEQYF. Full variable domain (outside the CDR3, taken from reference TRBV5-1 and TRBJ2-7): KAGVTQTPRYLIKTRGQQVTLSCSPISGHRSVSWYQQTPGQGLQFLFEYFSETQRNKGNFPGRFSGRQFSNSRSEMNVSTLELGDSALYLCASSYGTPLYEQYFGPGTRLTVT.

J is TRBJ1-6 and V is TRBV7-2; TRBD1 matches 8 bases. CDR3 size: 16 residues. Germline trimming cut 1 base from V and 8 bases from J; bases unmatched to any gene: 7. CDR1 and CDR2 from the germline V gene are SGHTA and FQGNSA. Written as DNA, the CDR3 is TGTGCCAGCAGCTTAGAAGGCAGGGGGCGGTATTCACCCCTCCACTTT. It translates to CASSLEGRGRYSPLHF.

The chain is built from TRBV27 and TRBJ2-7; D possibly matches TRBD1 or TRBD2 (5 bases each). Per the germline V gene, CDR1 is MNHEY and CDR2 is SMNVEV (reference sequence). The CDR3 totals 15 residues. Trimming cost V 1 base and J 9 bases, with 19 bases left between them. The CDR3 sequence is CASSLFPGEGTAQYF. Here the CDR3 DNA reads TGTGCCAGCAGTTTATTTCCCGGTGAAGGGACGGCGCAGTACTTC.

This clonotype occurred a few times. The chain links TRBV10-3 to TRBJ1-1; TRBD1 agrees at 7 bases. CDR1 and CDR2 from the germline V gene are ENHRY and SYGVKD. Unmatched junction bases numbered 10, after V lost 6 bases and J lost 6 bases. The CDR3 totals 14 residues. CDR3 sequence (DNA): TGTGCCATCAGCGATTCGAGACAGGGTCCTGAAGCTTTCTTT. Its translation: CAISDSRQGPEAFF.

V and J are TRBV4-2 and TRBJ1-1; 10 nucleotides match TRBD1. V lost 4 bases and J lost 5; bases outside the gene matches: 4. Germline CDR1 LGHNA, CDR2 YNFKEQ. The CDR3 contains 14 residues. CDR3 protein: CASSPRDRGTEAFF. CDR3 DNA: TGTGCCAGCAGCCCGCGGGACAGGGGAACTGAAGCTTTCTTT.

The V gene is TRBV28, the J gene TRBJ1-4, with TRBD1 as a possible D gene (5 bases). Per germline, CDR1 MDHEN and CDR2 SYDVKM. The CDR3 is 18 residues long. Trimming took off 6 bases at V and 4 bases at J, with 24 bases between the two ends. CDR3 sequence reads: CASSLGLGLSGGNEKLFF. CDR3 in DNA: TGTGCCAGCAGCTTGGGATTAGGACTATCGGGGGGTAATGAAAAACTGTTTTTT.

The chain is built from TRBV11-1 and TRBJ2-2; no firm D call. Germline V gives CDR1 SGHAT, CDR2 FQDESV (reference sequence). The CDR3 is 12 residues long. DNA of the CDR3: TGTGCGAGCGCCTTGAACACCGGGGAGCTGTTTTTT. It codes for CASALNTGELFF.

J is TRBJ2-7 and V is TRBV18, with unresolved D. Between the trimmed V and J ends, which lost 0 bases and 0 bases, there was a span of 12 bases. Germline V lookup: CDR1 KGHSH, CDR2 LQKENI. The CDR3 is 16 amino acids. DNA of the CDR3: TGTGCCAGCTCACCACCGGAGAGTAGGAGCTCCTACGAGCAGTACTTC. It specifies CASSPPESRSSYEQYF.

This clonotype was seen a handful of times. The rearrangement links TRBV7-9 to TRBJ2-2; TRBD2 matches at 7 bases. Trimming cost V 5 bases and J 0 bases; bases outside gene matches: 6. Germline-derived CDR1 and CDR2 are SEHNR and FQNEAQ (reference sequence). This CDR3 has 16 residues. The CDR3: CASSARDYSNTGELFF. CDR3 nucleotide sequence: TGTGCCAGCAGCGCCCGGGACTACTCGAACACCGGGGAGCTGTTTTTT.

A few counts support this clonotype. The genes are TRBV20-1 and TRBJ1-1; TRBD1 is a possible D gene (5 bases). Germline V gene lookup returns CDR1 DFQATT and CDR2 SNEGSKA (reference sequence). V gave up 8 bases and J gave up 5 bases, with 21 bases separating them. This CDR3 region has 14 residues. CDR3 loop: CSTRSGTRATEAFF. In nucleotides, the CDR3 is TGCAGTACAAGGTCCGGGACCCGCGCAACTGAAGCTTTCTTT.

CDR3 sequence: CASSPRTEMGTEAFF. The CDR3 coding sequence is TGCGCCAGCAGCCCCAGAACAGAGATGGGCACTGAAGCTTTCTTT. The rearrangement joins TRBV5-1 to TRBJ1-1; no clear D gene. The germline V and J ends were trimmed by 4 bases and 4 bases, with 17 bases remaining between them. Germline V gene data show CDR1 as SGHRS and CDR2 as YFSETQ. This CDR3 spans 15 amino acids.

The chain recombines TRBV18 with TRBJ2-5, with D unresolved. This CDR3 spans 14 amino acids. The germline V gene has CDR1 KGHSH and CDR2 LQKENI. V was clipped by 0 bases and J by 9 bases, with 14 bases between them. DNA of the CDR3: TGTGCCAGCTCACCACCGGCAGGCCCGATAGCCCAGTACTTC. It codes for CASSPPAGPIAQYF. Complete variable domain (other parts from reference TRBV18 and TRBJ2-5): NAGVMQNPRHLVRRRGQEARLRCSPMKGHSHVYWYRQLPEEGLKFMVYLQKENIIDESGMPKERFSAEFPKEGPSILRIQQVVRGDSAAYFCASSPPAGPIAQYFGPGTRLLVL.

This clonotype was counted only a few times. This chain links TRBV20-1 with TRBJ1-1; D is unclear. Trimming shortened V by 3 bases and J by 4 bases, and 12 bases separated the two germline ends. Germline V gene sequence: CDR1 DFQATT, CDR2 SNEGSKA (reference sequence). The CDR3 runs 13 residues. The CDR3 sequence is CSARSQISTEAFF. CDR3 DNA sequence: TGCAGTGCTAGGAGTCAGATTAGCACTGAAGCTTTCTTT.

This clonotype was seen ten or more times. The chain is built from TRBV20-1 and TRBJ2-1, with TRBD2 matching over 11 bases. The CDR3 is 15 residues long. J lost 7 bases, V lost 0 bases, and 5 bases had no gene match. CDR1 and CDR2 (germline): DFQATT, SNEGSKA (reference sequence). This chain's CDR3 is CSARDGRLAGNEQFF. The CDR3 region has the DNA TGCAGTGCTAGAGATGGTAGACTAGCGGGGAATGAGCAGTTCTTC.

The V and J genes are TRBV20-1 and TRBJ2-7, with TRBD2 as a possible D gene (5 bases). Trimming shortened V by 0 bases and J by 0 bases, and 12 bases separated the two germline ends. CDR1 is DFQATT and CDR2 is SNEGSKA in the germline V gene (reference sequence). CDR3 length: 15 amino acids. Written as DNA, the CDR3 is TGCAGTGCTAGAGATCAAGCGGTGAGCTCCTACGAGCAGTACTTC. Its translation: CSARDQAVSSYEQYF.

This chain links TRBV29-1 with TRBJ2-2; TRBD1 aligns across 9 bases. The CDR3 covers 14 residues. With V trimmed by 6 bases and J by 3 bases, 5 bases remained unmatched. From germline, CDR1 is SQVTM and CDR2 ANQGSEA. Here the CDR3 DNA reads TGCAGCGTGGGACAGGGAGGGTACACCGGGGAGCTGTTTTTT. Translation: CSVGQGGYTGELFF.

The V and J genes are TRBV7-2 and TRBJ2-7, with D possibly being TRBD2 (7 bases). The germline V and J ends were trimmed by 5 bases and 3 bases, with 17 bases remaining between them. This CDR3 contains 15 residues. Per germline, CDR1 SGHTA and CDR2 FQGNSA. CDR3 DNA sequence: TGTGCCAGCAGCCCAACAGGGAGGGGGTTCTACGAGCAGTACTTC. Translation gives CASSPTGRGFYEQYF.

This clonotype was seen more than once but under ten times. This rearrangement joins TRBV20-1 to TRBJ1-6; no reliable D call. The CDR3 is 13 amino acids. Germline-derived CDR1 and CDR2 are DFQATT and SNEGSKA (reference sequence). V dropped 3 bases and J dropped 8 bases, with 11 bases sitting between them. CDR3 residues: CSASPESDSPLHF. The CDR3 DNA is TGCAGTGCTAGTCCCGAGTCCGATTCACCCCTCCACTTT.

The table lists this clonotype with a few counts. This chain links TRBV11-2 with TRBJ2-3; 7 nucleotides agree with TRBD1. The CDR3 loop spans 16 amino acids. Germline CDR1 is SGHAT and CDR2 is FQNNGV. The V segment lost 5 bases and the J segment 2 bases; nucleotides outside the gene matches: 10. CDR3 sequence (DNA): TGTGCCAGCAGCCCCCACACAGGGGACGACACAGATACGCAGTATTTT. The encoded protein is CASSPHTGDDTDTQYF.

This clonotype turned up a few times. The chain couples TRBV5-1 to TRBJ1-2; D not resolved. Per the germline V gene, CDR1 is SGHRS and CDR2 is YFSETQ. This CDR3 contains 15 residues. V was shortened by 4 bases and J by 7 bases, with 20 bases between the two germline ends. The CDR3: CASSPRGPGASGYTF. The CDR3 DNA reads as TGCGCCAGCAGCCCTCGAGGGCCCGGAGCGAGTGGCTACACCTTC.

The genes are TRBV7-8 and TRBJ2-3; TRBD1 agrees at 9 bases. Losses at the gene ends were 7 bases for V and 6 bases for J; bases not matched to a gene: 17. CDR1 SGHVS and CDR2 FQNEAQ come from the germline V gene. The CDR3 covers 17 residues. The CDR3 spells CASTQRTGELRGDTQYF. Written as DNA, the CDR3 is TGTGCCAGCACTCAGAGGACAGGGGAGCTTAGGGGTGATACGCAGTATTTT.

This clonotype showed up just a few times. V is TRBV7-9 and J is TRBJ1-4; D not resolved. Germline V gene lookup returns CDR1 SEHNR and CDR2 FQNEAQ (reference sequence). This CDR3 has 15 amino acids. V was pared by 2 bases and J by 0 bases, with 7 bases between. The chain's CDR3 is CASSLLQPTNEKLFF. The CDR3 DNA reads as TGTGCCAGCAGCTTATTGCAGCCAACTAATGAAAAACTGTTTTTT.